Detailed here is one T cell receptor beta chain. Since a much larger clone is just one base distant, this may be a read error. The V end lost 0 bases, the J end lost 4 bases, and 12 bases lay between the germline ends. The CDR3 is made up of 14 amino acids. Germline-derived CDR1 and CDR2 are DFQATT and SNEGSKA (reference sequence). MiXCR was run by TCRdb on the 5' RACE reads, yielding one entry per CDR3 protein. The sample yields 200,000 to 300,000 distinct CDR3 sequences, around 10% seen once. The data derive from a study of T-cell memory formation after mild COVID-19. This sequence originates from a young man who had mild COVID-19 (a few samples of this study predate the infection). Cell type and time point are not known. The source material was PBMCs or a T cell subset sorted from them (not recorded which). The rearrangement uses TRBV20-1 and TRBJ1-1; D call uncertain. CDR3 amino acids: CSARDRVMSTEAFF. The CDR3 DNA reads as TGCAGTGCTAGAGATCGGGTGATGAGCACTGAAGCTTTCTTT.